The 11 T cell receptor beta chains listed next were all sequenced from one sample in a study of Graves' ophthalmopathy and Graves' hyperthyroidism. Amplification targeted the TCR beta CDR3 regions, with RNA transcripts as the source material. RT-PCR was first run with HTBI primers, then multiplex PCR in a second round. TCRdb fed the multiplex PCR reads into MiXCR, producing one record per CDR3 protein. The data show 300,000 to 400,000 distinct CDR3 sequences, approximately 18% seen once. Specimen: peripheral blood. The origin of the receptors is an adult woman with stable Graves' hyperthyroidism.

This clonotype was seen repeatedly, ten times or more. The rearrangement links TRBV5-6 to TRBJ1-1; 10 bases match TRBD1. This CDR3 has 13 amino acids. Trimming removed 4 bases from V and 14 bases from J; junction bases left unmatched: 11. The germline CDR1 and CDR2 sequences are SGHDT and YYEEEE. The DNA for the CDR3 is TGTGCCAGCAGCGAGGGGACAGGGGACAATTTATTCTTT. Translation gives CASSEGTGDNLFF.

This clonotype occurred many times. This rearrangement joins TRBV7-9 to TRBJ2-5, with 9 bases matching TRBD1. This CDR3 is built from 12 residues. The germline V gene has CDR1 SEHNR and CDR2 FQNEAQ (reference sequence). With 11 bases clipped from V and 4 bases from J, the junction kept 5 bases outside the gene matches. CDR3 region: CAGDRGGETQYF. The CDR3 DNA reads as TGTGCCGGTGACAGGGGGGGAGAGACCCAGTACTTC.

This clonotype was seen many times. The rearrangement links TRBV6-1 to TRBJ1-1; no firm D call. The germline gives CDR1 MNHNS, CDR2 SASEGT. CDR3 length equals 14 residues. The V end lost 5 bases, the J end lost 7 bases, and 17 bases lay between the germline ends. The CDR3 is CASSTHPGVDEAFF. The CDR3 bases are TGTGCCAGCAGTACCCATCCAGGAGTTGATGAAGCTTTCTTT.

Worth noting for this clonotype: A much larger clonotype is one base distant, so this may be a read error. This CDR3 is CASSLPGGLVSELYF. In nucleotides, the CDR3 is TGTGCCAGTAGTTTACCCGGGGGACTAGTCTCCGAGCTGTACTTC. The J gene is TRBJ2-7, the V gene TRBV28; TRBD2 matches 8 bases. The germline gives CDR1 MDHEN, CDR2 SYDVKM. There are 15 residues in the CDR3.

This clonotype was seen at least ten times. The chain recombines TRBV27 with TRBJ2-7; D tentatively reads TRBD1 or TRBD2 (5 bases each). Germline values: CDR1 MNHEY, CDR2 SMNVEV (reference sequence). Trimming took off 5 bases at V and 5 bases at J, with 16 bases between the two ends. The CDR3 covers 14 residues. The CDR3, as DNA: TGTGCCAGCAGTCTGATTACCGGGACGAACGAGCAGTACTTC. Residues: CASSLITGTNEQYF.

This clonotype has at least ten counts. The chain links TRBV20-1 to TRBJ2-5, with TRBD2 identical over 11 bases. The CDR3 length is 16 residues. V was pared by 2 bases and J by 2 bases, with 7 bases of the junction left unmatched. The germline V gene has CDR1 DFQATT and CDR2 SNEGSKA (reference sequence). The CDR3 spells CSARRMTSGEQETQYF. The CDR3 nucleotides read TGCAGTGCTAGACGAATGACTAGCGGGGAGCAAGAGACCCAGTACTTC.

This chain links TRBV7-2 with TRBJ2-7; 14 bases are a match to TRBD2. Germline V gene sequence: CDR1 SGHTA, CDR2 FQGNSA. Trimming took 4 bases from V and 3 from J; bases not matched to a gene: 5. This CDR3 has 16 residues. CDR3 loop: CASSSGTSGSVYEQYF. CDR3 in DNA: TGTGCCAGCAGCTCCGGGACTAGCGGGAGTGTCTACGAGCAGTACTTC.

This clonotype was seen at least ten times. This chain connects TRBV3-1 to TRBJ2-7; D is ambiguous. CDR3 size: 17 residues. V lost 3 bases and J lost 0, with 18 bases in between. CDR1 and CDR2 (germline): LGHDT, YNNKEL (reference sequence). The DNA for the CDR3 is TGTGCCAGCAGCCACTTACATACCGGGTACGACTCCTACGAGCAGTACTTC. It encodes CASSHLHTGYDSYEQYF.

This clonotype was counted at least ten times. Mismatch with germline at one junction end may stem from a read error. This chain links TRBV7-3 with TRBJ1-6; weak D call: TRBD1 (6 bases). The CDR3 is 13 amino acids. Germline loops: CDR1 SGHTA, CDR2 FQGTGA. CDR3 sequence: CASSFDRTSPPHF. CDR3 nucleotides: TGTGCCAGCAGCTTTGACAGGACGTCACCCCCCCACTTT.

The V gene is TRBV13, the J gene TRBJ2-2; 10 bases map to TRBD2. From germline, CDR1 is PRHDT and CDR2 FYEKMQ (reference sequence). The CDR3 has 22 amino acids. With 2 bases clipped from V and 9 bases from J, the junction kept 27 bases outside the gene matches. CDR3 sequence: CASSLWPQPPRMEREGVRELFF. In DNA, the CDR3 is TGTGCCAGCAGCTTATGGCCCCAGCCGCCTAGAATGGAGCGGGAGGGCGTCCGGGAGCTGTTTTTT.

There are many counts of this clonotype. The chain joins TRBV5-1 to TRBJ2-5; perhaps TRBD1 as D (5 bases). Germline V gene sequence: CDR1 SGHRS, CDR2 YFSETQ. Trimming removed 4 bases at V and 5 bases at J, with 15 bases between. CDR3 size: 14 residues. The CDR3 region has the DNA TGCGCCAGCAGCAGCTTACAGGATCAGGAGACCCAGTACTTC. Amino acid sequence: CASSSLQDQETQYF.